Listed below are T cell receptor beta chains from one sample, sequenced in a study of PD-1 blockade in classical Hodgkin lymphoma. The repertoire was sequenced with immunoSEQ multiplex PCR; TCRdb's copy has only in-frame clones and lacks some. The sample lists 24,000 or so clones, roughly three quarters occurring once. This sample comprised peripheral blood mononuclear cells (PBMCs), obtained at baseline. Receptors were obtained from a human donor with classical Hodgkin lymphoma. CDR3s include the opening cysteine and the closing phenylalanine or tryptophan. The order of the fields is V gene, D gene, J gene, clone size, CDR3 DNA, CDR3 protein. The D gene is left open where the match is weak. Clone size is given for some rows only: seen once, a few or many times, or a class if the clone is expanded.

TRBV4-3	TRBD1	TRBJ1-1	-	TGCGCCAGCAGCCAAGATTCAGGGGGCGACACTGAAGCTTTCTTT	CASSQDSGGDTEAFF
TRBV5-1	TRBD2	TRBJ2-1	-	TGCGCCAGCAGCTTGGGAGTAGCGGGGGTGGATGAGCAGTTCTTC	CASSLGVAGVDEQFF
TRBV7-8	-	TRBJ1-1	-	TGTGCCAGCAGCTTGAACTGGGCAGACACTGAAGCTTTCTTT	CASSLNWADTEAFF
TRBV28	-	TRBJ1-5	-	TGTGCCAGCAGTCCCGGACTTATCAATCAGCCCCAGCATTTT	CASSPGLINQPQHF
TRBV6-6	-	TRBJ1-1	-	TGTGCCACCTCTCGGAGAGACGGTCCCGAAGCTTTCTTT	CATSRRDGPEAFF
TRBV5-6	-	TRBJ1-1	-	TGTGCCAGCAGCCCTACAGGGAGGAACACTGAAGCTTTCTTT	CASSPTGRNTEAFF
TRBV7-6	-	TRBJ1-1	-	TGTGCCAGCAGCCATCCTACGGGGGGAACTGAAGCTTTCTTT	CASSHPTGGTEAFF
TRBV7-2	-	TRBJ1-1	-	TGTGCCAGCTCCTCACCGGGGAGTTCGGAAGCTTTCTTT	CASSSPGSSEAFF
TRBV5-6	-	TRBJ2-3	-	TGTGCCAGCAGCCCCTGGAGGGAGTTGGTGGCTGGAGATACGCAGTATTTT	CASSPWRELVAGDTQYF
TRBV30	-	TRBJ2-7	few	TGTGCCTGGAGTGTAGGTTTTGATTACGAGCAGTACTTC	CAWSVGFDYEQYF
TRBV4-1	-	TRBJ1-2	-	TGCGCCAGCAGCCAAGGGATTCACGGGGCGGGAGGCTACACCTTC	CASSQGIHGAGGYTF
TRBV4-3	-	TRBJ1-2	-	TGCGCCAGCAGCCAAGATTTGTCAGGCGGCCTCTATGGCTACACCTTC	CASSQDLSGGLYGYTF
TRBV6-1	-	TRBJ1-1	-	TGTGCCAGCAGTGTCTCTATTCGGTCAGGGCCAGAAGCTTTCTTT	CASSVSIRSGPEAFF
TRBV7-2	-	TRBJ1-5	-	TGTGCCAGCAGCTTATCGGGTTCAGGGGTCAATCAGCCCCAGCATTTT	CASSLSGSGVNQPQHF
TRBV28	-	TRBJ2-7	few	TGTGCCAGCAGTTTGCGTCCCGGCGGAGAGCAGTACTTC	CASSLRPGGEQYF
TRBV19	-	TRBJ1-4	-	TGTGCCAGTAGAAGATGGGCCTCAGGGTCCCTTAATGAAAAACTGTTTTTT	CASRRWASGSLNEKLFF
TRBV7-9	TRBD1	TRBJ1-4	-	TGTGCCAGCAGCTTAGGGACAGGGGGCGCGGCTAATGAAAAACTGTTTTTT	CASSLGTGGAANEKLFF
TRBV6-5	-	TRBJ1-6	few	TGTGCCAGCAGCCTGGGGTTAAATTCACCCCTCCACTTT	CASSLGLNSPLHF
TRBV13	TRBD1	TRBJ2-7	-	TGTGCCAGCAGCCCCAGACACCGGGACAGGGTCGACTACGAGCAGTACTTC	CASSPRHRDRVDYEQYF
TRBV30	TRBD2	TRBJ2-1	-	TGTGCCTGGAGTGTACCTGGGGCTAGCGGGCTCTTC	CAWSVPGASGLF
TRBV5-1	-	TRBJ2-7	-	TGCGCCAGCAGCTTCCCAGATTACGAGCAGTACTTC	CASSFPDYEQYF
TRBV25-1	TRBD1	TRBJ2-7	few	TGTGCCAGCAGTGAGTCCGGGACAGGCTCCTACGAGCAGTACTTC	CASSESGTGSYEQYF
TRBV4-2	-	TRBJ1-2	-	TGTGCCAGCAGCCCCTATTTAAATCCGACAGAGATCAGGTACGGCTACACCTTC	CASSPYLNPTEIRYGYTF
TRBV4-3	-	TRBJ2-6	-	TGCGCCAGCAGCCAAGATTGGTCAGGCCTAGGTGGGGCCAACGTCCTGACTTTC	CASSQDWSGLGGANVLTF
TRBV6-5	-	TRBJ2-7	-	TGTGCCAGCAGTTACGAGGGGCGCCCCTACGAGCAGTACTTC	CASSYEGRPYEQYF
TRBV7-8	TRBD1	TRBJ1-2	-	TGTGCCAGCAGCTTCGGACAGGTCCATGGCTACACCTTC	CASSFGQVHGYTF
TRBV11-3	TRBD1	TRBJ2-5	-	TGTGCCAGCGGACAGGGCCCCCAAGAGACCCAGTACTTC	CASGQGPQETQYF
TRBV4-2	TRBD1	TRBJ1-4	once	TGTGCCAGCAGCCAAGGTGGGGGGACAGGGGATGATGAACTGTTTTTT	CASSQGGGTGDDELFF
TRBV2	TRBD2	TRBJ2-7	-	TGTGCCAGCAGTAGGGTGCGGGGGGGCCCCTACGAGCAGTACTTC	CASSRVRGGPYEQYF
TRBV7-9	TRBD1	TRBJ2-5	-	TGTGCCAGCAGCTTGAACAGGGGGCCCCTCCAAGAGACCCAGTACTTC	CASSLNRGPLQETQYF
TRBV10-3	-	TRBJ1-1	-	TGTGCCATCAGCCCCGACAGGCAACTTACTGAAGCTTTCTTT	CAISPDRQLTEAFF
TRBV12-5	-	TRBJ1-4	few	TGTGCTAGTGGTTTGGCAGGACAGCTCTCAACTAATGAAAAACTGTTTTTT	CASGLAGQLSTNEKLFF
TRBV5-1	-	TRBJ1-1	-	TGCGCCAGCAGCTTGGGAGTCCAACGCACTGAAGCTTTCTTT	CASSLGVQRTEAFF
TRBV10-3	-	TRBJ1-1	few	TGTGCCATCAGTGAGGGGGTTGAAGCTTTCTTT	CAISEGVEAFF
TRBV7-2	-	TRBJ1-1	-	TGTGCCAGCAGCTTACCAGACAGCGGGAACACTGAAGCTTTCTTT	CASSLPDSGNTEAFF
TRBV7-9	-	TRBJ1-6	-	TGTGCCAGCAGCTTAGTGTCGGACAGCTTTAATTCACCCCTCCACTTT	CASSLVSDSFNSPLHF
TRBV9	TRBD1	TRBJ2-2	-	TGTGCCAGCGGATTCCCCAGGACAGGGGACACCGGGGAGCTGTTTTTT	CASGFPRTGDTGELFF